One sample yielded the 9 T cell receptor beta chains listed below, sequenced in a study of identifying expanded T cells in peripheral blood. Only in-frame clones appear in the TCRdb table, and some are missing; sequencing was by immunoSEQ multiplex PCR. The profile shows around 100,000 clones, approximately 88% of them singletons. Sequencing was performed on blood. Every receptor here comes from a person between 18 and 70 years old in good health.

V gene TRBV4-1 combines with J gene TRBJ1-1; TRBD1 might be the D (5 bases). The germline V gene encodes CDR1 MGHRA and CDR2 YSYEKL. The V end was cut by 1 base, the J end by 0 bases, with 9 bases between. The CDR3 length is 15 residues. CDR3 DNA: TGCGCCAGCAGCCAAGGAGACAGATTGAACACTGAAGCTTTCTTT. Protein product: CASSQGDRLNTEAFF.

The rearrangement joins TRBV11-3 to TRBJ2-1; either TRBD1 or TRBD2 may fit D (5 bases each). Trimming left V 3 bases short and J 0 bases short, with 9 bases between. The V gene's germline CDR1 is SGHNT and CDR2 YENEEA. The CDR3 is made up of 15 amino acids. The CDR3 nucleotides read TGTGCCAGCAGCTTTGCAGGGAGCTCCTACAATGAGCAGTTCTTC. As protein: CASSFAGSSYNEQFF.

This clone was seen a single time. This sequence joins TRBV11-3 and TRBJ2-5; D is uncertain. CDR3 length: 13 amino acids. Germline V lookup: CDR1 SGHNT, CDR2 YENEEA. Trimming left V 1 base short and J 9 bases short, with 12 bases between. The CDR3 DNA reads TGTGCCAGCAGCTTAGGCCCCCTTCGGGCCCAGTACTTC. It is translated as CASSLGPLRAQYF.

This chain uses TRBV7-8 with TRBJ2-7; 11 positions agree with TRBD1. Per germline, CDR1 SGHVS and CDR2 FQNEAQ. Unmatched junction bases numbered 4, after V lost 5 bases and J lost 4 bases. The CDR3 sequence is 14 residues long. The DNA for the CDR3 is TGTGCCAGCAGCCGAGGACAGGGGGCATACGAGCAGTACTTC. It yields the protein CASSRGQGAYEQYF.

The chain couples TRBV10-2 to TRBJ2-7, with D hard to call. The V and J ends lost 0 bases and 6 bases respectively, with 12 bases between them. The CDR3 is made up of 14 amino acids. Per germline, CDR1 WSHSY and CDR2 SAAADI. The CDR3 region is CASSESLRAGEQYF. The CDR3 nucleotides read TGCGCCAGCAGTGAGTCTTTAAGGGCCGGCGAGCAGTACTTC.

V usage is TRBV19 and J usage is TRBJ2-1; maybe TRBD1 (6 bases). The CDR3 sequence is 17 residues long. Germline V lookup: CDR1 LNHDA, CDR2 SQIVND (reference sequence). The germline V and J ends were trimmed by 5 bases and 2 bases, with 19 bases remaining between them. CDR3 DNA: TGTGCCAGTAGTTCAATGACAGGAGCCTGGGCCTACAATGAGCAGTTCTTC. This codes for CASSSMTGAWAYNEQFF.

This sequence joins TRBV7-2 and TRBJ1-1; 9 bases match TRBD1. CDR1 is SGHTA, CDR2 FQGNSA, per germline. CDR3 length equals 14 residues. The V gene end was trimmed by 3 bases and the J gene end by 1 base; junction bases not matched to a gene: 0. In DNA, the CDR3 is TGTGCCAGCAGCTTGGGACAGGGGAACACTGAAGCTTTCTTT. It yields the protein CASSLGQGNTEAFF. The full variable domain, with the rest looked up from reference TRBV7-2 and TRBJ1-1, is GAGVSQSPSNKVTEKGKDVELRCDPISGHTALYWYRQSLGQGLEFLIYFQGNSAPDKSGLPSDRFSAERTGGSVSTLTIQRTQQEDSAVYLCASSLGQGNTEAFFGQGTRLTVV.

The chain's CDR3 is CASSKGRLAQETQYF. The CDR3 region has the DNA TGTGCCAGCAGCAAAGGTCGCCTAGCGCAAGAGACCCAGTACTTC. The chain carries TRBV21-1 and TRBJ2-5; TRBD2, the table's D call, was not compared with the DNA. TRBV21-1 is a pseudogene locus. CDR3 length: 15 residues.

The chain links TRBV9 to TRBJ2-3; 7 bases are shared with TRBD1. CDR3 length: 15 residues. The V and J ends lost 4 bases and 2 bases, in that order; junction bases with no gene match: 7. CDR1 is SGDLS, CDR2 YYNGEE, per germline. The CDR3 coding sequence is TGTGCCAGCAGCCCACAAACAGGGGCCACAGATACGCAGTATTTT. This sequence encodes CASSPQTGATDTQYF.